The rows below give T cell receptor beta chains drawn from one sample of a study of yellow fever vaccine responses in identical twins. One entry per CDR3 protein results from TCRdb running MiXCR on the RT-PCR reads. The sample includes under 2,500 distinct CDR3 sequences, around 82% of them seen just once. Sequencing was performed on T cells from blood (PBMCs), unsorted or a sorted subset (not recorded which), taken before or after yellow fever vaccination (not recorded which). Every receptor here comes from a woman under 30 who received the yellow fever vaccine. The CDR3 runs from the conserved cysteine through the conserved F or W. The D gene is left open where the match is weak. Rows may omit the clone size; those that give it use once, few, many or a size class.

D gene: -; J gene: TRBJ2-1; clone size: -; V gene: TRBV29-1; CDR3 protein: CSVGVGDEQFF; CDR3 DNA: TGCAGCGTTGGAGTGGGCGATGAGCAGTTCTTC
D gene: -; J gene: TRBJ2-3; clone size: once; V gene: TRBV6-1; CDR3 protein: CASRLGPPGDTQYF; CDR3 DNA: TGTGCCAGCAGACTTGGTCCCCCGGGAGATACGCAGTATTTT
D gene: -; J gene: TRBJ1-2; clone size: -; V gene: TRBV12-3/TRBV12-4; CDR3 protein: CASSPQGNYGYTF; CDR3 DNA: TGTGCCAGCAGTCCCCAGGGGAACTATGGCTACACCTTC
D gene: TRBD2; J gene: TRBJ2-2; clone size: few; V gene: TRBV5-1; CDR3 protein: CASSLPRSGRADTGELFF; CDR3 DNA: TGCGCCAGCAGCTTGCCTAGGAGCGGGAGGGCCGACACCGGGGAGCTGTTTTTT
D gene: -; J gene: TRBJ1-1; clone size: -; V gene: TRBV19; CDR3 protein: CASSPLAGPTEAFF; CDR3 DNA: TGTGCCAGTAGCCCACTCGCCGGGCCCACTGAAGCTTTCTTT
D gene: -; J gene: TRBJ2-3; clone size: -; V gene: TRBV13; CDR3 protein: CASSFLGATDTQYF; CDR3 DNA: TGTGCCAGCAGCTTTCTAGGAGCCACAGATACGCAGTATTTT
D gene: -; J gene: TRBJ1-5; clone size: -; V gene: TRBV25-1; CDR3 protein: CASTPFKGSNQPQHF; CDR3 DNA: TGTGCCAGCACTCCATTTAAAGGGAGCAATCAGCCCCAGCATTTT
D gene: -; J gene: TRBJ1-2; clone size: -; V gene: TRBV4-1; CDR3 protein: CASSQGNRDIYGYTF; CDR3 DNA: TGCGCCAGCAGCCAGGGGAACAGGGACATCTATGGCTACACCTTC
D gene: -; J gene: TRBJ2-2; clone size: -; V gene: TRBV9; CDR3 protein: CASSVVTTGELFF; CDR3 DNA: TGTGCCAGCAGCGTAGTGACTACCGGGGAGCTGTTTTTT
D gene: -; J gene: TRBJ1-1; clone size: -; V gene: TRBV6-1; CDR3 protein: CASRPGQNTEAFF; CDR3 DNA: TGTGCCAGCAGACCCGGACAGAACACTGAAGCTTTCTTT
D gene: -; J gene: TRBJ1-3; clone size: few; V gene: TRBV12-3/TRBV12-4; CDR3 protein: CASSFVSSGNTIYF; CDR3 DNA: TGTGCCAGCAGTTTTGTTAGCTCTGGAAACACCATATATTTT
D gene: -; J gene: TRBJ1-1; clone size: few; V gene: TRBV29-1; CDR3 protein: CSVDPTYTEAFF; CDR3 DNA: TGCAGCGTTGATCCCACGTACACTGAAGCTTTCTTT
D gene: -; J gene: TRBJ1-1; clone size: -; V gene: TRBV4-2; CDR3 protein: CASSTIIQGNPEAFF; CDR3 DNA: TGTGCCAGCAGCACCATAATCCAGGGTAACCCTGAAGCTTTCTTT
D gene: -; J gene: TRBJ2-2; clone size: -; V gene: TRBV6-1; CDR3 protein: CASGKVRTPGSCFF; CDR3 DNA: -
D gene: TRBD1; J gene: TRBJ2-7; clone size: -; V gene: TRBV18; CDR3 protein: CASSPGTGPYEQYF; CDR3 DNA: TGTGCCAGCTCACCCGGGACAGGGCCCTACGAGCAGTACTTC
D gene: -; J gene: TRBJ2-5; clone size: -; V gene: TRBV11-1; CDR3 protein: CASSYALTGEAETQYF; CDR3 DNA: TGTGCCAGCAGCTACGCTCTAACGGGAGAAGCCGAGACCCAGTACTTC
D gene: -; J gene: TRBJ2-1; clone size: few; V gene: TRBV15; CDR3 protein: CATYYGNEQFF; CDR3 DNA: TGTGCCACTTACTATGGGAATGAGCAGTTCTTC
D gene: -; J gene: TRBJ2-5; clone size: -; V gene: TRBV6-2/TRBV6-3; CDR3 protein: CASRRGQETQYF; CDR3 DNA: TGTGCCAGCAGGAGGGGTCAGGAGACCCAGTACTTC
D gene: -; J gene: TRBJ1-1; clone size: -; V gene: TRBV4-2; CDR3 protein: CASSQPPTEAFF; CDR3 DNA: TGTGCCAGCAGCCAGCCCCCTACTGAAGCTTTCTTT
D gene: -; J gene: TRBJ2-1; clone size: -; V gene: TRBV12-3/TRBV12-4; CDR3 protein: CASTGLGDNEQFF; CDR3 DNA: TGTGCCAGCACCGGGTTAGGGGACAATGAGCAGTTCTTC
D gene: -; J gene: TRBJ2-1; clone size: -; V gene: TRBV7-9; CDR3 protein: CASSLAEYYNEQFF; CDR3 DNA: TGTGCCAGCAGCTTAGCCGAATACTACAATGAGCAGTTCTTC
D gene: -; J gene: TRBJ2-1; clone size: -; V gene: TRBV5-1; CDR3 protein: CASSGSREQFF; CDR3 DNA: TGCGCCAGTTCTGGCTCTAGAGAGCAGTTCTTC
D gene: -; J gene: TRBJ2-7; clone size: -; V gene: TRBV11-2; CDR3 protein: CASSAEIADEQYF; CDR3 DNA: TGTGCCAGCAGCGCAGAGATAGCGGACGAGCAGTACTTC
D gene: TRBD1; J gene: TRBJ2-7; clone size: -; V gene: TRBV4-1; CDR3 protein: CASSQDSGGSYEQYF; CDR3 DNA: TGCGCCAGCAGCCAAGATTCAGGGGGATCCTACGAGCAGTACTTC
D gene: -; J gene: TRBJ1-1; clone size: -; V gene: TRBV29-1; CDR3 protein: CSVEGRNTEAFF; CDR3 DNA: TGCAGCGTTGAAGGGAGAAACACTGAAGCTTTCTTT
D gene: -; J gene: TRBJ2-1; clone size: -; V gene: TRBV20-1; CDR3 protein: CSALNNEQFF; CDR3 DNA: TGCAGTGCTCTGAACAATGAGCAGTTCTTC
D gene: -; J gene: TRBJ2-1; clone size: few; V gene: TRBV11-3; CDR3 protein: CASSLVPPGSEQFF; CDR3 DNA: TGTGCCAGCAGCTTAGTTCCCCCGGGGAGTGAGCAGTTCTTC
D gene: -; J gene: TRBJ2-1; clone size: -; V gene: TRBV11-1; CDR3 protein: CASSFSGFDEQFF; CDR3 DNA: TGTGCCAGCAGCTTTTCAGGGTTCGATGAGCAGTTCTTC
D gene: TRBD1; J gene: TRBJ2-2; clone size: -; V gene: TRBV29-1; CDR3 protein: CSTGTENTGELFF; CDR3 DNA: TGCAGCACCGGGACAGAGAACACCGGGGAGCTGTTTTTT